This is a list of T cell receptor beta chains from one sample in a study of cytomegalovirus exposure and HLA in healthy donors. Libraries were prepared by immunoSEQ multiplex PCR; TCRdb keeps only in-frame clonotypes and omits some of them. Of some 180,000 clones in the sample, roughly four fifths were seen once. Sequenced sample: PBMCs. Source of these receptors: a man aged 18 to 30 in good health and CMV-seronegative. Each CDR3 is given with its conserved first and last residue. Fields, in order: clone size, J gene, V gene, D gene, CDR3 DNA, CDR3 protein. The D gene is left open where the match is weak. Only part of the rows carry a size: once, few, many, or a class if the clone is expanded.

>.|TRBJ1-2|TRBV5-1|.
TGCGCCAGCAGCTTCACAGGACAGACAAGCGGCTACACCTTC
CASSFTGQTSGYTF
>.|TRBJ1-1|TRBV19|.
TGTGCCACCCGCGGGGGCACTGAAGCTTTCTTT
CATRGGTEAFF
>.|TRBJ1-5|TRBV30|TRBD1
TGTGCCTGGAGTGCAGGGGGGATCAATCAGCCCCAGCATTTT
CAWSAGGINQPQHF
>.|TRBJ2-5|TRBV28|.
TGTGCCAGCAGGAGCCAAGAGACCCAGTACTTC
CASRSQETQYF
>.|TRBJ1-1|TRBV27|TRBD1
TGTGCCAGCAGGCCTGGGCCGGGACAGAAGGCTTTCTTT
CASRPGPGQKAFF
>.|TRBJ2-7|TRBV28|.
TGTGCCAGCAGGGAGCCGGGACATACCTCCTACGAGCAGTACTTC
CASREPGHTSYEQYF
>.|TRBJ2-2|TRBV6-1|.
TGTGCCAGCAAACGGGAGAACACCGGGGAGCTGTTTTTT
CASKRENTGELFF
>.|TRBJ2-5|TRBV29-1|TRBD2
TGCAGCGTTGCTCGAAGGGGAGGGGAGACCCAGTACTTC
CSVARRGGETQYF
>.|TRBJ2-1|TRBV7-2|.
TGTGCCAGCAGCTCTCATGACAGGTTTCCTATTGAGCAGTTCTTC
CASSSHDRFPIEQFF
>.|TRBJ2-1|TRBV27|TRBD1
TGTGCCAGCAGTTGGGGACAGTCCAGTGGGGTTTACAATGAGCAGTTCTTC
CASSWGQSSGVYNEQFF
>.|TRBJ2-1|TRBV28|TRBD2
TGTGCCAGCAGTCCGCGAAGGGGCGGGAGTGGCAATGAGCAGTTCTTC
CASSPRRGGSGNEQFF
>.|TRBJ2-5|TRBV9|TRBD1
TGTGCCAGCAGCCATGGAGGGACAGGGGGTCGTCCAGAGACCCAGTACTTC
CASSHGGTGGRPETQYF
>.|TRBJ1-1|TRBV5-8|TRBD1
TGTGCCACCAGAAGGGGACAGAATGAAGCTTTCTTT
CATRRGQNEAFF
>.|TRBJ1-1|TRBV5-8|.
TGTGCCAGCAGCTTGGCACTAAAGGATGAAGCTTTCTTT
CASSLALKDEAFF
>few|TRBJ1-5|TRBV4-1|.
TGCGCCAGCAGCCAGGAGCAGGGTGGTAGCAATCAGCCCCAGCATTTT
CASSQEQGGSNQPQHF
>.|TRBJ2-5|TRBV29-1|.
TGCAGCGTAGGGACGGCTACACGGGGGGAGACCCAGTACTTC
CSVGTATRGETQYF
>few|TRBJ1-5|TRBV7-2|TRBD1
TGTGCCAGCAGCTTAGCGACAGGGTGGAATCAGCCCCAGCATTTT
CASSLATGWNQPQHF
>once|TRBJ2-5|TRBV19|TRBD2
TGTGCCAGTAGTAAGGCGGGAGGAGGGACGGAGACCCAGTACTTC
CASSKAGGGTETQYF
>few|TRBJ1-3|TRBV4-1|.
TGCGCCAGCAGCCAAGAACCCTCGGGGTCCTCTGGAAACACCATATATTTT
CASSQEPSGSSGNTIYF
>.|TRBJ2-5|TRBV7-7|.
TGTGCTAGCAGCTTTTCTCCGGACAGAACCCAAGAGACCCAGTACTTC
CASSFSPDRTQETQYF
>.|TRBJ2-7|TRBV15|.
TGTGCCACCAGCAGACAGGACTACGAGCAGTACTTC
CATSRQDYEQYF
>few|TRBJ2-7|TRBV2|TRBD2
TGTGCCAGCCGGAGGGAGGGCTACGAGCAGTACTTC
CASRREGYEQYF
>.|TRBJ2-7|TRBV30|.
TGTGCCTGGAGTGCGCCGCAGGGACAATTGACCTCCTACGAGCAGTACTTC
CAWSAPQGQLTSYEQYF
>.|TRBJ1-6|TRBV4-2|TRBD1
TGTGCCAGCAGTTTGACAGGGGGGCATAATTCACCCCTCCACTTT
CASSLTGGHNSPLHF
>few|TRBJ1-5|TRBV4-1|.
TGCGCCAGCAGCCAAGACGCGACAGCCAATCAGCCCCAGCATTTT
CASSQDATANQPQHF